This T cell receptor (beta chain) was sequenced for a study of vaccination effects on CD4 cells after COVID-19. About this clone: What it binds is unknown.

V was shortened by 6 bases and J by 2 bases, with 14 bases between the two germline ends. This CDR3 region has 14 residues. CDR1 is MNHEY and CDR2 is SVGAGI in the germline V gene. Produced via immunoSEQ multiplex PCR; TCRdb's table is partial and in-frame only. This table has about 37,000 clones, approximately 70% appearing once. With the ViraFEST assay, the study expanded antigen-specific CD4+ T cells using viral peptide pools, then sequenced them. At the end of over 8 days of culture, CD4+ T cells were isolated. A PCR test confirmed that the person had SARS-CoV-2 infection between March and December 2020.

V is TRBV6-5 and J is TRBJ2-7; D is possibly TRBD1 or TRBD2 (5 bases each). Source: CD4+ T cells from PBMCs cultured with a peptide pool, taken before COVID-19 vaccination. The receptor comes from a human donor who had a prior SARS-CoV-2 infection. The CDR3 region is CASRKVGAPYEQYF. In DNA, the CDR3 is TGTGCCAGCAGGAAGGTCGGGGCTCCCTACGAGCAGTACTTC.